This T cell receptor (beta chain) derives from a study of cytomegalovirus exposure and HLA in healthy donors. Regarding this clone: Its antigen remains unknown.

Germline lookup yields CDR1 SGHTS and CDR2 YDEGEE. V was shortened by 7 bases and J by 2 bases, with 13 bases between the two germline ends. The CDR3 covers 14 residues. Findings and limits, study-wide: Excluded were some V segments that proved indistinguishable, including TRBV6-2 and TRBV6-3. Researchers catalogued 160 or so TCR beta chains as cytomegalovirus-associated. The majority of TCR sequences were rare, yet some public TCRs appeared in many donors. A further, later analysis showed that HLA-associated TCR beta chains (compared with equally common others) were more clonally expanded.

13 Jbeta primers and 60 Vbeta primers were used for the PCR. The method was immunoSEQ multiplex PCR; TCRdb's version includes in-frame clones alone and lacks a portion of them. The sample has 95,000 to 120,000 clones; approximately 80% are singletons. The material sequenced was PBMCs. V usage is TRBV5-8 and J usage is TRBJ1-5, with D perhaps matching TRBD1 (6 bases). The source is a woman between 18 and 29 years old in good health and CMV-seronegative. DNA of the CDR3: TGTGCCAGCGAACAGGGTGGAGGCAATCAGCCCCAGCATTTT. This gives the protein CASEQGGGNQPQHF.